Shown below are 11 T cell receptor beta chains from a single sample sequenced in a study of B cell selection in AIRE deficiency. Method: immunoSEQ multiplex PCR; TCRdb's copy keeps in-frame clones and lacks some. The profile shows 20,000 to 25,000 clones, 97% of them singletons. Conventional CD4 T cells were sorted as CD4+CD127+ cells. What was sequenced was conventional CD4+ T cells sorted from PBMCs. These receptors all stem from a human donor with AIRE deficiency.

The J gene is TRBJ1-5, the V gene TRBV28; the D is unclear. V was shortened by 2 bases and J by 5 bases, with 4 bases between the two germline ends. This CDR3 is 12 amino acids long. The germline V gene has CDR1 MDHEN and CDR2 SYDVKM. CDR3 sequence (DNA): TGTGCCAGCAGTTTAGTCGATCAGCCCCAGCATTTT. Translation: CASSLVDQPQHF.

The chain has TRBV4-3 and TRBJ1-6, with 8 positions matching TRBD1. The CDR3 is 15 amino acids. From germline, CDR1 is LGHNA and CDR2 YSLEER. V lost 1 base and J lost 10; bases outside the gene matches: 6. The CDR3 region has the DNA TGCGCCAGCAGCCAAGGTCTTCAGGGGGCCTCACCCCTCCACTTT. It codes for CASSQGLQGASPLHF.

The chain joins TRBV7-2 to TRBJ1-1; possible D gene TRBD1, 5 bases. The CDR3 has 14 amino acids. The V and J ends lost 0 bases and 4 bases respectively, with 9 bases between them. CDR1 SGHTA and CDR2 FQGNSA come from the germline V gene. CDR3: CASSLAGAGTEAFF. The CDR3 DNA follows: TGTGCCAGCAGCTTAGCAGGGGCGGGCACTGAAGCTTTCTTT.

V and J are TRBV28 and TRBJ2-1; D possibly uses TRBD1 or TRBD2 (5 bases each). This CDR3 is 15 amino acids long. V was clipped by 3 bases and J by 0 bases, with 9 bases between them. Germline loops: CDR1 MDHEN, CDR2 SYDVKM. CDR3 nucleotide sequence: TGTGCCAGCAGTTTTGGGGGTAGCTCCTACAATGAGCAGTTCTTC. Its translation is CASSFGGSSYNEQFF.

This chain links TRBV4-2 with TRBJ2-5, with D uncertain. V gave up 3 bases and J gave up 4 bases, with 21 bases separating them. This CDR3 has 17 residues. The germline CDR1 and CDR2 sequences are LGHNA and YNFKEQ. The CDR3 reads CASSHQGWATPAETQYF. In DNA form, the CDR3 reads TGTGCCAGCAGCCATCAAGGGTGGGCCACTCCAGCAGAGACCCAGTACTTC.

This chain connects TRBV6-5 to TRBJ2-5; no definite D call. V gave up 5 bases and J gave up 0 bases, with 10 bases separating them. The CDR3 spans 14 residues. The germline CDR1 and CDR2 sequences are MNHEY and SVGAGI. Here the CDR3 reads CASSHGRNQETQYF. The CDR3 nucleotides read TGTGCCAGCAGTCATGGGCGCAACCAAGAGACCCAGTACTTC.

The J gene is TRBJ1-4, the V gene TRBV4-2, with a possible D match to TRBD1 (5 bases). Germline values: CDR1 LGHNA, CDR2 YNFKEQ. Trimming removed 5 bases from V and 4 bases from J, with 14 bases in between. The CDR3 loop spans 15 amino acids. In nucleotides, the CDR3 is TGTGCCAGCAGCTTAACCAGACAGTATAATGAAAAACTGTTTTTT. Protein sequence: CASSLTRQYNEKLFF.

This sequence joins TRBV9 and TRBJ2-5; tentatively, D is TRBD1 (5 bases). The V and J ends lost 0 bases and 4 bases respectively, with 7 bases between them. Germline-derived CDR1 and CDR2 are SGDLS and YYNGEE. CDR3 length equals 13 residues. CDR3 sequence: CASSVVQGETQYF. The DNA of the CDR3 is TGTGCCAGCAGCGTAGTTCAGGGAGAGACCCAGTACTTC. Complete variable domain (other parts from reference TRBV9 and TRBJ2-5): DSGVTQTPKHLITATGQRVTLRCSPRSGDLSVYWYQQSLDQGLQFLIQYYNGEERAKGNILERFSAQQFPDLHSELNLSSLELGDSALYFCASSVVQGETQYFGPGTRLLVL.

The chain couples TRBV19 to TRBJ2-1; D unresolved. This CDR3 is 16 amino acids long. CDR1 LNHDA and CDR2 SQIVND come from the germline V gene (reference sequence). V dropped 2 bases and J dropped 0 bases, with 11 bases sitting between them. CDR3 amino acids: CASSIYYLSSYNEQFF. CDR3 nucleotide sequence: TGTGCCAGTAGTATATACTACCTGAGCTCCTACAATGAGCAGTTCTTC.

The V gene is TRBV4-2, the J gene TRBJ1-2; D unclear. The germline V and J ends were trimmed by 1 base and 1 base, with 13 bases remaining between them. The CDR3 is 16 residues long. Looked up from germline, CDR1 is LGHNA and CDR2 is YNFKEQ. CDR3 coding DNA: TGTGCCAGCAGCCAAGTTTACGACGGATATAACTATGGCTACACCTTC. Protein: CASSQVYDGYNYGYTF.

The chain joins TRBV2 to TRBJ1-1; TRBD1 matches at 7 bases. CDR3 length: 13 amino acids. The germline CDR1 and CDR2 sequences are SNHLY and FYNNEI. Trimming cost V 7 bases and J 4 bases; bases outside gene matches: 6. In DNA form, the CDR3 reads TGTGCCAGCACCTCAGGGGGAGGCACTGAAGCTTTCTTT. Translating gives CASTSGGGTEAFF.